This TCR beta chain was obtained from a study of vaccination and CD4 T cells after COVID-19. Across the whole study: No peptide, an HIV-1 Nef pool, or a CEFX pool was what each control culture received. Findings of the study overall: Within the convalescent patients, spike mono-reactivity was found in 304 of 307 vaccine-specific clones.

This CDR3 contains 16 residues. Trimming stripped 3 bases from V and 1 base from J, with 15 bases between. Germline V gene data show CDR1 as WSHSY and CDR2 as SAAADI. Treatment given: roughly 10-day PBMC culture with coronavirus spike peptide pools or control peptides (ViraFEST assay). CD4+ T cells that came from the unexposed donor were collected before the COVID-19 pandemic (2011-2018). Two million PBMCs per well were cultured with approximately 9.8 IU/ml IL-2 and 10 ug/ml peptide pools. Fresh replacement IL-2 medium substituted for half the medium on days 3 and 7. This clonotype has more than one count but fewer than ten. Antigen: not known. At the Johns Hopkins FTIC core, DNA taken from cultured CD4+ T cells was sequenced by way of the Oncomine TCR Beta short-read assay. Each CDR3 protein gets one entry after TCRdb re-called the PCR reads with MiXCR. Seen here are some 5,100 distinct CDR3 sequences, approximately 42% observed once, and the top ten hold around 30%.

The receptor was isolated from a human donor in good health. Sequencing was carried out using CD4+ T cells from blood, cultured in vitro. The rearrangement joins TRBV10-2 to TRBJ1-1, with D possibly TRBD1 on 6 matching bases. CDR3 DNA: TGCGCCAGCAGTGACGAAATGGGACACCCGAACACTGAAGCTTTCTTT. It yields the protein CASSDEMGHPNTEAFF.